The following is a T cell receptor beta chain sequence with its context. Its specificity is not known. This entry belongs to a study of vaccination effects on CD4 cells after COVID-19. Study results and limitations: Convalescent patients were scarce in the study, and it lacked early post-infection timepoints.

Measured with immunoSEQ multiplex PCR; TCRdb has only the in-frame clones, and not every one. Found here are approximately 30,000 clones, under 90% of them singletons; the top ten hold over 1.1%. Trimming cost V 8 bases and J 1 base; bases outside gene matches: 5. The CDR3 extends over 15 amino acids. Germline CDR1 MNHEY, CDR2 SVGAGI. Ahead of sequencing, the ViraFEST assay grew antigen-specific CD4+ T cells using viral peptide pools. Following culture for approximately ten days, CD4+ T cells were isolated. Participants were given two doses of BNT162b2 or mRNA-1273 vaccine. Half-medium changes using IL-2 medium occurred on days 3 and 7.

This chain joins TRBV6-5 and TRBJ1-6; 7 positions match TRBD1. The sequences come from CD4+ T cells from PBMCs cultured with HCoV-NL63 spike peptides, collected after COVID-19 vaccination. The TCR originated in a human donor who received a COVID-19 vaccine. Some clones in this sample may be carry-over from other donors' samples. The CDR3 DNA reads TGTGCCAGCGTGCAGGGGGAATCCTATAATTCACCCCTCCACTTT. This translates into CASVQGESYNSPLHF.